Listed below are T cell receptor beta chains from one sample, sequenced in a study of T cells in Graves' hyperthyroidism and ophthalmopathy. TCRdb re-called the multiplex PCR reads through MiXCR, storing one row per CDR3 protein. The sample lists some 560,000 distinct CDR3 sequences, about 15% occurring once. Source material: blood. These receptors were taken from a woman in her thirties with Graves' hyperthyroidism. Both conserved end residues are part of each CDR3. D genes are given only for firm matches. Rows may omit the clone size; those that give it use once, few, many or a size class.

D: -; J: TRBJ2-4; V: TRBV28; size: few; DNA: TGTGCCAGCTCCCAACCCACGGTAGCCAAAAACATTCAGTACTTC; CDR3: CASSQPTVAKNIQYF
D: TRBD2; J: TRBJ2-1; V: TRBV6-2/TRBV6-3; size: many; DNA: TGTGCCAGCAGTTCAAGGAGCGGGAGGGGGGGAGGTGAGCAGTTCTTC; CDR3: CASSSRSGRGGGEQFF
D: TRBD2; J: TRBJ2-3; V: TRBV7-6; size: -; DNA: TGTGCCAGCAGCCACCCCGGTGGATGGGGGGGAGACACAGATACGCAGTATTTT; CDR3: CASSHPGGWGGDTDTQYF
D: TRBD2; J: TRBJ2-1; V: TRBV29-1; size: -; DNA: TGCAGCGTTGAAGGCGGGACTAGCGGGAGCGGTAGGCATGAGCAGTTCTTC; CDR3: CSVEGGTSGSGRHEQFF
D: -; J: TRBJ1-2; V: TRBV30; size: -; DNA: TGTGCCTGGACAGGGTTTGCTAACTATGGCTACACCTTC; CDR3: CAWTGFANYGYTF
D: TRBD2; J: TRBJ2-1; V: TRBV7-2; size: few; DNA: TGTGCCACTAGACTTAGGGGCGGGAGATACAATGAGCAGTTCTTC; CDR3: CATRLRGGRYNEQFF
D: TRBD1; J: TRBJ2-3; V: TRBV6-2/TRBV6-3; size: -; DNA: TGTGCCAGCGGGCGACAGGGGTTGACAGATACGCAGTATTTT; CDR3: CASGRQGLTDTQYF
D: -; J: TRBJ2-7; V: TRBV4-1; size: -; DNA: TGCGCCAGCAGCCTTCAGGGAATGGCCTACGAGCAGTACTTC; CDR3: CASSLQGMAYEQYF
D: -; J: TRBJ2-1; V: TRBV10-3; size: few; DNA: TGTGCCATCAGTGAGTCGCGTGGGTGGGATGAGCAGTTCTTC; CDR3: CAISESRGWDEQFF
D: TRBD1; J: TRBJ1-2; V: TRBV28; size: many; DNA: TGTGCCAGCCAATTTGGGACAGATAGAGCTAACTATGGCTACACCTTC; CDR3: CASQFGTDRANYGYTF
D: -; J: TRBJ1-2; V: TRBV30; size: many; DNA: TGTGCCTGGAGCCATGGGGATCCCGGCTACACCTTC; CDR3: CAWSHGDPGYTF
D: -; J: TRBJ2-3; V: TRBV28; size: many; DNA: TGTGCCAGCAGAGGGTCCGTTGTAGGGACAGATACGCAGTATTTT; CDR3: CASRGSVVGTDTQYF
D: -; J: TRBJ2-1; V: TRBV29-1; size: -; DNA: TGCAGCGTTGATGGTCTCGACAATGAGCAGTTCTTC; CDR3: CSVDGLDNEQFF
D: -; J: TRBJ2-6; V: TRBV14; size: -; DNA: TGTGCCAGCAGCCAAGATCCCCGGCAGGGCAATTTTTCTGGGGCCAACGTCCTGACTTTC; CDR3: CASSQDPRQGNFSGANVLTF
D: TRBD2; J: TRBJ2-5; V: TRBV20-1; size: many; DNA: TGCAGTCACGGGACTAGCGGGAAAGAGACCCAGTACTTC; CDR3: CSHGTSGKETQYF
D: -; J: TRBJ2-7; V: TRBV7-2; size: many; DNA: TGTGCCAGCAGGGATGGGAGTGGCTACGAGCAGTACTTC; CDR3: CASRDGSGYEQYF
D: TRBD1; J: TRBJ1-1; V: TRBV5-1; size: many; DNA: TGCGCCAGCAAGTCGTGGACAGGGGTGAGCACTGAAGCTTTCTTT; CDR3: CASKSWTGVSTEAFF
D: -; J: TRBJ2-7; V: TRBV3-1; size: many; DNA: TGTGCCAGCAGCCGGGATCAGGGGTACGAGCAGTACTTC; CDR3: CASSRDQGYEQYF
D: -; J: TRBJ1-6; V: TRBV4-3; size: few; DNA: TGCGCCAGCAGCCAAGGACATAATTCACCCCTCCACTTT; CDR3: CASSQGHNSPLHF
D: TRBD1; J: TRBJ1-1; V: TRBV10-2; size: few; DNA: TGCGCCAGCAGCCGCTCAGGGGGCGGATTGTACACTGAAGCTTTCTTT; CDR3: CASSRSGGGLYTEAFF
D: TRBD1; J: TRBJ2-7; V: TRBV30; size: many; DNA: TGTGCCTGGAGGGAGACAGGGAACTCCTACGAGCAGTACTTC; CDR3: CAWRETGNSYEQYF
D: -; J: TRBJ2-2; V: TRBV10-3; size: many; DNA: TGTGCCATCAGCCCAAGAGCGAACACCGGGGAGCTGTTTTTT; CDR3: CAISPRANTGELFF
D: TRBD1; J: TRBJ2-7; V: TRBV18; size: many; DNA: TGTGCCAGCTCACCGCGAGGGACAGTCTCCTACGAGCAGTACTTC; CDR3: CASSPRGTVSYEQYF
D: -; J: TRBJ1-6; V: TRBV2; size: few; DNA: TGTGCCAGCAGTGTTAATAATTCACCCCTCCACTTT; CDR3: CASSVNNSPLHF
D: TRBD1; J: TRBJ2-5; V: TRBV18; size: -; DNA: TGTGCCAGCTCACAACGGACAGGTACAAAGGACTTC; CDR3: CASSQRTGTKDF
D: -; J: TRBJ1-4; V: TRBV19; size: few; DNA: TGTGCCAGTAGTACCCAGGGGTCAACTAATGAAAAACTGTTTTTT; CDR3: CASSTQGSTNEKLFF
D: -; J: TRBJ2-2; V: TRBV20-1; size: many; DNA: TGCAGTGCTAGAAGAGGACTCGAGGGATCCACCGGGGAGCTGTTTTTT; CDR3: CSARRGLEGSTGELFF
D: -; J: TRBJ1-1; V: TRBV6-1; size: few; DNA: TGTGCCAGCAGTGAAGCGAACATCCAGGGCTACGCTTTCTTT; CDR3: CASSEANIQGYAFF
D: TRBD1; J: TRBJ1-1; V: TRBV10-3; size: many; DNA: TGTGCCATCAGTGACTCTCAGGGGGTCACTGAAGCTTTCTTT; CDR3: CAISDSQGVTEAFF
D: -; J: TRBJ2-7; V: TRBV6-1; size: many; DNA: TGTGCCAGCGCAAGGGACTTTAGCTCCTACGAGCAGTACTTC; CDR3: CASARDFSSYEQYF
D: -; J: TRBJ2-4; V: TRBV20-1; size: few; DNA: TGCAGTGCAAGACTAGTAGCCAAAAACATTCAGTACTTC; CDR3: CSARLVAKNIQYF
D: -; J: TRBJ2-7; V: TRBV15; size: many; DNA: TGTGCCACCAGCAGAGAAGCTAGGAGGGACAGAGCCTACGAGCAGTACTTC; CDR3: CATSREARRDRAYEQYF
D: TRBD1; J: TRBJ1-6; V: TRBV12-3/TRBV12-4; size: few; DNA: TGTGCCAGCAGTTTCGGACAGGGAAATTCACCCCTCCACTTT; CDR3: CASSFGQGNSPLHF
D: -; J: TRBJ2-3; V: TRBV7-3; size: many; DNA: TGTGCCAGCAGCAAACCCGACGGAGATACGCAGTATTTT; CDR3: CASSKPDGDTQYF
D: -; J: TRBJ2-4; V: TRBV20-1; size: many; DNA: TGCAGTGCCCAACCCGCCCCGGGTGGAAACATTCAGTACTTC; CDR3: CSAQPAPGGNIQYF
D: -; J: TRBJ2-1; V: TRBV5-5; size: -; DNA: TGTGCCAGCAATTTTAGAGAGGGAGTCTACAATGAGCAGTTCTTC; CDR3: CASNFREGVYNEQFF
D: -; J: TRBJ1-1; V: TRBV19; size: -; DNA: TGTGCCAGTAGTATAGCCGGGACACAGAACACTGAAGCTTTCTTT; CDR3: CASSIAGTQNTEAFF
D: TRBD1; J: TRBJ2-1; V: TRBV11-3; size: many; DNA: TGTGCCAGCAGCTTAGGGGGGACAGTCTCTGGGAATGAGCAGTTCTTC; CDR3: CASSLGGTVSGNEQFF
D: -; J: TRBJ1-1; V: TRBV27; size: many; DNA: TGTGCCAGCAGCCCGGGGAGGAGGGGCACCCTGTACACTGAAGCTTTCTTT; CDR3: CASSPGRRGTLYTEAFF
D: -; J: TRBJ1-1; V: TRBV19; size: few; DNA: TGTGCCAGTAGTATGGAAGACCATGTAAACACTGAAGCTTTCTTT; CDR3: CASSMEDHVNTEAFF
D: -; J: TRBJ2-6; V: TRBV20-1; size: -; DNA: TGCAGTGCCCCCGCCACGCGGTCTGGGGCCAACGTCCTGACTTTC; CDR3: CSAPATRSGANVLTF
D: -; J: TRBJ2-7; V: TRBV12-5; size: few; DNA: TGTGCTAGTGGGTCAGGACAGTTCTACGAGCAGTACTTC; CDR3: CASGSGQFYEQYF
D: TRBD1; J: TRBJ1-2; V: TRBV6-1; size: many; DNA: TGTGCCAGCAGTCACACAGGGGACCTCTATGGCTACACCTTC; CDR3: CASSHTGDLYGYTF
D: -; J: TRBJ2-1; V: TRBV29-1; size: many; DNA: TGCAGCGTTGAAGGACACGGGCGGTACAATGAGCAGTTCTTC; CDR3: CSVEGHGRYNEQFF
D: TRBD1; J: TRBJ2-7; V: TRBV5-4; size: -; DNA: TGTGCCAGCAGCTTGCTGGACAGGGCGACCTACGAGCAGTACTTC; CDR3: CASSLLDRATYEQYF
D: -; J: TRBJ2-2; V: TRBV6-1; size: few; DNA: TGTGCCAGCAGCACCCGCATCCAGAACACCGGGGAGCTGTTTTTT; CDR3: CASSTRIQNTGELFF
D: -; J: TRBJ2-3; V: TRBV30; size: few; DNA: TGTGCCTGGAGCCTATCGTCCAGCTATAATACGCAGTATTTT; CDR3: CAWSLSSSYNTQYF
D: TRBD1; J: TRBJ1-6; V: TRBV4-1; size: few; DNA: TGCGCCAGCAGCCAAGATCAAATCCCAGGGGGAAATTCACCCCTCCACTTT; CDR3: CASSQDQIPGGNSPLHF
D: -; J: TRBJ2-1; V: TRBV29-1; size: -; DNA: TGCAGCGTTGAATGGCATGGGGGCACTGAGCAGTTCTTC; CDR3: CSVEWHGGTEQFF
D: -; J: TRBJ1-2; V: TRBV12-3/TRBV12-4; size: many; DNA: TGTGCCAGCAGTCCCGCAGGGCGGGCTGGCTACACCTTC; CDR3: CASSPAGRAGYTF
D: -; J: TRBJ2-1; V: TRBV5-1; size: -; DNA: TGCGCCAGCAGCTTGGTCGTAGGGGGGAACAATGAGCAGTTCTTC; CDR3: CASSLVVGGNNEQFF
D: TRBD1; J: TRBJ2-5; V: TRBV18; size: few; DNA: TGTGCCAGCTCACTGGGACAGCCTACGTTTGAGACCCAGTACTTC; CDR3: CASSLGQPTFETQYF
D: -; J: TRBJ1-2; V: TRBV12-3/TRBV12-4; size: -; DNA: TGTGCCAGCAGTTTAGTGCAGGACTATGGCTACACCTTC; CDR3: CASSLVQDYGYTF
D: TRBD2; J: TRBJ2-7; V: TRBV28; size: many; DNA: TGTGCCAGCAGTTTCCCCCCAAAGCGACTAGCGGAGCCCTACGAGCAGTACTTC; CDR3: CASSFPPKRLAEPYEQYF
D: -; J: TRBJ2-1; V: TRBV7-2; size: many; DNA: TGTGCCAGCAGCCCAGACCACTCCTACAATGAGCAGTTCTTC; CDR3: CASSPDHSYNEQFF
D: TRBD1; J: TRBJ1-4; V: TRBV7-6; size: -; DNA: TGTGCCAGCAGCCATCTTACCGGGACAGGGGGACGGCGTGAAAAACTGTTTTTT; CDR3: CASSHLTGTGGRREKLFF
D: -; J: TRBJ1-2; V: TRBV6-1; size: many; DNA: TGTGCCAGCTCCCTGTCGGGGGGCGACGACTATGGCTACACCTTC; CDR3: CASSLSGGDDYGYTF
D: TRBD2; J: TRBJ2-7; V: TRBV7-3; size: many; DNA: TGTGCCAGCAGCTTAATTTTGGGGCTAGCGGGAGACGAGCAGTACTTC; CDR3: CASSLILGLAGDEQYF
D: TRBD1; J: TRBJ2-1; V: TRBV12-3/TRBV12-4; size: many; DNA: TGTGCCAACAGTCGATTGGGACAGGGTAATGAGCAGTTCTTC; CDR3: CANSRLGQGNEQFF
D: -; J: TRBJ2-3; V: TRBV3-1; size: few; DNA: TGTGCCAGCAGCCAAAGAAGCGGTCCTAGCACAGATACGCAGTATTTT; CDR3: CASSQRSGPSTDTQYF